This TCR beta chain was recovered during a study of T cell responses to AZD1222 COVID-19 vaccine. Here immunoSEQ multiplex PCR was the method, and the copy in TCRdb shows in-frame clones only, minus some. The sample lists 140,000 to 150,000 clones; 92% were seen once. In germline, CDR1 is SGHVS, CDR2 FQNEAQ. With 2 bases removed from V and 5 bases from J, the gap between germline ends came to 19 bases. The CDR3 is 17 residues long. The TCR originated in an adult who received the AZD1222 COVID-19 vaccine. The sequences come from peripheral blood, collected 28 days after the second AZD1222 dose. This sequence joins TRBV7-8 and TRBJ1-5; D gene ambiguous. In nucleotides, the CDR3 is TGTGCCAGCAGCTTATTGAGGCAGGCAATGTCGGATCAGCCCCAGCATTTT. It is translated as CASSLLRQAMSDQPQHF.